The 27 T cell receptor beta chains listed next were all sequenced from one sample in a study of PD-1 blockade in classical Hodgkin lymphoma. Sequencing was performed with immunoSEQ multiplex PCR; in TCRdb, only in-frame clones are kept and a portion is missing. The sample includes roughly 47,000 clones, around 81% seen only once; the top ten take 22%. Following autologous stem cell transplantation, relapse occurred in every patient, and exposure to brentuximab vedotin varied. The material was peripheral blood mononuclear cells (PBMCs), obtained before the second cycle of nivolumab. Receptor source: a human donor with classical Hodgkin lymphoma.

The J gene is TRBJ1-1, the V gene TRBV7-8; 7 nucleotides agree with TRBD1. CDR3 length equals 15 residues. Germline V CDR1 and CDR2: SGHVS, FQNEAQ. Germline trimming cut 5 bases from V and 5 bases from J; bases unmatched to any gene: 11. CDR3 in amino acids: CASSRPNRGGTEAFF. CDR3 in DNA: TGTGCCAGCAGCCGCCCAAACAGGGGAGGGACTGAAGCTTTCTTT.

V gene TRBV5-1 combines with J gene TRBJ2-1; TRBD1 agrees at 7 bases. The CDR3 consists of 14 residues. CDR1 and CDR2 (germline): SGHRS, YFSETQ. V lost 4 bases, J lost 8 bases, and 9 bases stayed unmatched. CDR3 region: CASSVNTGVDEQFF. The CDR3 coding sequence is TGCGCCAGCAGCGTCAATACAGGGGTCGATGAGCAGTTCTTC.

The chain is built from TRBV7-2 and TRBJ1-5; 7 bases align to TRBD1. Germline CDR1 and CDR2: SGHTA and FQGNSA. CDR3 size: 18 residues. The J segment lost 7 bases and the V segment lost 2 bases, leaving 17 bases of the junction unmatched. CDR3 protein: CASSLNPPGTVSRQPQHF. The CDR3 nucleotides read TGTGCCAGCAGCTTAAACCCACCCGGGACAGTCTCCAGGCAGCCCCAGCATTTT.

The gene calls are TRBV6-6 and TRBJ1-1; D is perhaps TRBD1 (6 bases). The CDR3 totals 13 residues. Trimming left V 6 bases short and J 4 bases short, with 12 bases between. Germline-derived CDR1 and CDR2 are MNHNY and SVGAGI (reference sequence). CDR3 residues: CASRVQGLTEAFF. The DNA for the CDR3 is TGTGCCAGCAGAGTACAGGGTCTCACTGAAGCTTTCTTT.

The chain employs TRBV11-2 and TRBJ1-4; the D is unclear. CDR3 length: 12 amino acids. Germline V CDR1 and CDR2: SGHAT, FQNNGV. V was trimmed by 0 bases and J by 8 bases, leaving 4 bases between them. CDR3 DNA sequence: TGTGCCAGCAGCTTAGATCCAGAAAAACTGTTTTTT. Translation: CASSLDPEKLFF.

The rearrangement links TRBV6-6 to TRBJ2-4; D unresolved. CDR1 is MNHNY, CDR2 SVGAGI, per germline (reference sequence). V lost 2 bases, J lost 8 bases, and 13 bases lay in between. CDR3 size: 14 residues. The CDR3 coding sequence is TGTGCCAGCAGTTACCCCGACACATTGGACATTCAGTACTTC. It specifies CASSYPDTLDIQYF.

The V and J genes are TRBV13 and TRBJ1-2; TRBD1 matches at 9 bases. V lost 4 bases and J lost 8; bases outside the gene matches: 11. The CDR3 is made up of 15 amino acids. Germline V gene data show CDR1 as PRHDT and CDR2 as FYEKMQ (reference sequence). CDR3 DNA: TGTGCCAGCAGCTCCAACAGGGGGCGCGTGAGAGGCTACACCTTC. This translates into CASSSNRGRVRGYTF.

This chain uses TRBV27 with TRBJ1-3, with a weak D call TRBD1 (5 bases). Germline CDR1 is MNHEY and CDR2 is SMNVEV (reference sequence). V was clipped by 5 bases and J by 5 bases, with 13 bases between them. The CDR3 contains 14 residues. CDR3 residues: CASSPGRTRNTIYF. The DNA of the CDR3 is TGTGCCAGCAGTCCGGGACGAACCCGAAACACCATATATTTT.

This chain connects TRBV5-8 to TRBJ2-3; D not resolved. V lost 3 bases to trimming and J lost 2 bases, with 10 bases between them. The CDR3 has 14 amino acids. Germline V CDR1 and CDR2: SGHTS, YDEGEE. In nucleotides, the CDR3 is TGTGCCAGCAGCTCGGAGTTTCACACAGATACGCAGTATTTT. It encodes CASSSEFHTDTQYF.

V usage is TRBV7-8 and J usage is TRBJ2-2; 7 nucleotides align to TRBD1. CDR1 is SGHVS and CDR2 is FQNEAQ in the germline V gene. Trimming cost V 1 base and J 1 base; bases outside gene matches: 6. There are 17 residues in the CDR3. CDR3 nucleotides: TGTGCCAGCAGCTTAGATAGGGGGCGCGGGAACACCGGGGAGCTGTTTTTT. This gives the protein CASSLDRGRGNTGELFF. Complete variable domain (other parts from reference TRBV7-8 and TRBJ2-2): GAGVSQSPRYKVAKRGQDVALRCDPISGHVSLFWYQQALGQGPEFLTYFQNEAQLDKSGLPSDRFFAERPEGSVSTLKIQRTQQEDSAVYLCASSLDRGRGNTGELFFGEGSRLTVL.

This rearrangement joins TRBV5-5 to TRBJ1-2; 10 positions agree with TRBD1. CDR1 SGHKS and CDR2 YYEKEE come from the germline V gene (reference sequence). The CDR3 has 16 amino acids. V shed 4 bases, J shed 3 bases, and the junction held 9 bases outside the gene matches. CDR3 in DNA: TGTGCCAGCAGCGCCTCGACAGGGGGCGCCGACTATGGCTACACCTTC. Translation gives CASSASTGGADYGYTF.

This clone was observed many times. The chain employs TRBV6-1 and TRBJ1-5; 9 bases fit TRBD1. The CDR3 loop spans 13 amino acids. After removal of 6 bases from V and 7 bases from J, the junction contained 4 bases not matched to a gene. Germline CDR1 reads MNHNS; CDR2 reads SASEGT. For the CDR3, the DNA is TGTGCCAGCAGCGGGACAGGGTACCAGCCCCAGCATTTT. Its translation: CASSGTGYQPQHF.

This rearrangement joins TRBV4-3 to TRBJ1-2, with 7 bases identical to TRBD1. The CDR3 consists of 16 residues. Germline V lookup: CDR1 LGHNA, CDR2 YSLEER. J lost 5 bases, V lost 1 base, and 10 bases had no gene match. The DNA for the CDR3 is TGCGCCAGCAGCCAAGGGGGTCGAGGGGGCAATTATGGCTACACCTTC. Translation gives CASSQGGRGGNYGYTF.

This clone was seen once. V and J are TRBV28 and TRBJ1-5, with D uncertain. Germline V gives CDR1 MDHEN, CDR2 SYDVKM. The CDR3 has 17 residues. V dropped 8 bases and J dropped 1 base, with 21 bases sitting between them. CDR3 sequence: CASRKDFLQGSNQPQHF. For the CDR3, the DNA is TGTGCCAGCCGCAAGGACTTTCTCCAAGGAAGCAATCAGCCCCAGCATTTT. Supplemented by reference TRBV28 and TRBJ1-5, the full variable domain reads DVKVTQSSRYLVKRTGEKVFLECVQDMDHENMFWYRQDPGLGLRLIYFSYDVKMKEKGDIPEGYSVSREKKERFSLILESASTNQTSMYLCASRKDFLQGSNQPQHFGDGTRLSIL.

The chain recombines TRBV5-1 with TRBJ1-1; D possibly corresponds to TRBD1 (5 bases). CDR1 SGHRS and CDR2 YFSETQ come from the germline V gene. This CDR3 is 13 amino acids long. Trimming stripped 4 bases from V and 6 bases from J, with 13 bases between. CDR3 in amino acids: CASSAGTGAEAFF. The CDR3 DNA sequence: TGCGCCAGCAGCGCCGGTACGGGGGCTGAAGCTTTCTTT.

This clone appeared a few times. The rearrangement links TRBV5-1 to TRBJ2-6; D perhaps matches TRBD1 (6 bases). In germline, CDR1 is SGHRS, CDR2 YFSETQ. V shed 3 bases and J shed 3 bases, with 16 bases lying between them. The CDR3 is 17 residues long. The chain's CDR3 is CASSSTGAIGGANVLTF. CDR3 DNA sequence: TGCGCCAGCAGCTCGACAGGTGCCATCGGTGGGGCCAACGTCCTGACTTTC.

The chain uses TRBV7-9 and TRBJ1-5; possibly TRBD1 for D (5 bases). Germline V gene data show CDR1 as SEHNR and CDR2 as FQNEAQ (reference sequence). This CDR3 is built from 15 residues. The V end lost 2 bases, the J end lost 2 bases, and 10 bases lay between the germline ends. The CDR3 DNA reads TGTGCCAGCAGCTTATACATGGGGGGCAATCAGCCCCAGCATTTT. Residues: CASSLYMGGNQPQHF.

This chain joins TRBV30 and TRBJ2-3; D is perhaps TRBD2 (5 bases). The CDR3 sequence is 12 residues long. Trimming shortened V by 5 bases and J by 3 bases, and 9 bases separated the two germline ends. Germline CDR1 and CDR2: GTSNPN and SVGIG (reference sequence). CDR3 coding DNA: TGTGCCTGGTCTCCGGGGACAGATACGCAGTATTTT. This translates into CAWSPGTDTQYF.

This clone has a handful of counts. Other DNA sequences in this sample translate to the same CDR3. The rearrangement joins TRBV9 to TRBJ1-3; D uncertain. Germline V lookup: CDR1 SGDLS, CDR2 YYNGEE. V gave up 0 bases and J gave up 0 bases, with 7 bases separating them. There are 15 residues in the CDR3. CDR3 in amino acids: CASSVGSFSGNTIYF. In DNA form, the CDR3 reads TGTGCCAGCAGCGTAGGTTCATTCTCTGGAAACACCATATATTTT.

V gene TRBV6-4 combines with J gene TRBJ2-3; 9 bases map to TRBD1. Germline lookup yields CDR1 MRHNA and CDR2 SNTAGT. The CDR3 totals 14 residues. Trimming removed 5 bases from V and 3 bases from J; junction bases left unmatched: 3. CDR3 protein: CASSLGQGTDTQYF. CDR3 in DNA: TGTGCCAGCAGTCTGGGACAGGGAACAGATACGCAGTATTTT.

J is TRBJ2-7 and V is TRBV23-1; 11 bases agree with TRBD1. TRBV23-1 is given ORF status, its function remaining uncertain. The V and J ends lost 7 bases and 3 bases, in that order; junction bases with no gene match: 11. This CDR3 has 16 residues. CDR3 residues: CASITHWTGGFYEQYF. The CDR3 DNA reads as TGCGCCAGCATTACCCATTGGACAGGGGGCTTCTACGAGCAGTACTTC.

The genes are TRBV4-3 and TRBJ2-5, with 8 bases identical to TRBD1. Trimming cost V 1 base and J 1 base; bases outside gene matches: 14. The CDR3 runs 19 residues. CDR1 LGHNA and CDR2 YSLEER come from the germline V gene. The CDR3, as DNA: TGCGCCAGCAGCCAAGCTTCAGGGGGCTGGGAGAGAGGCCAAGAGACCCAGTACTTC. It yields the protein CASSQASGGWERGQETQYF.

The chain is built from TRBV15 and TRBJ1-2; 7 bases are a match to TRBD1. V trimming: 2 bases; J trimming: 6 bases; junction bases outside the gene matches: 6. This CDR3 contains 14 residues. Germline CDR1 LNHNV, CDR2 YYDKDF (reference sequence). The CDR3 coding sequence is TGTGCCACCAGCAGAAGGGTTACAGGGGATGGCTACACCTTC. It is translated as CATSRRVTGDGYTF.

This chain connects TRBV6-5 to TRBJ2-7; 8 bases line up with TRBD2. After removal of 3 bases from V and 3 bases from J, the junction contained 10 bases not matched to a gene. CDR1 MNHEY and CDR2 SVGAGI come from the germline V gene. CDR3 length: 16 residues. CDR3 protein: CASSYGQEREFYEQYF. The CDR3 nucleotides are TGTGCCAGCAGTTATGGGCAAGAGCGGGAGTTCTACGAGCAGTACTTC.

This sequence joins TRBV19 and TRBJ1-2; TRBD1 matches at 11 bases. This CDR3 has 13 amino acids. CDR1 and CDR2 from the germline V gene are LNHDA and SQIVND (reference sequence). V shed 6 bases and J 6 bases; nucleotides not matched to a gene: 3. CDR3 loop: CASRGQGGNGYTF. In nucleotides, the CDR3 is TGTGCCAGTAGGGGACAGGGGGGTAATGGCTACACCTTC.

The rearrangement joins TRBV28 to TRBJ2-7; D is possibly TRBD2 (5 bases). Trimming took off 5 bases at V and 5 bases at J, with 13 bases between the two ends. Per the germline V gene, CDR1 is MDHEN and CDR2 is SYDVKM. The CDR3 spans 13 residues. The CDR3 reads CASSTGRRDEQYF. The CDR3 nucleotides are TGTGCCAGCAGTACGGGCCGGCGGGACGAGCAGTACTTC.

The rearrangement uses TRBV19 and TRBJ2-7; 9 bases match TRBD1. The CDR3 consists of 15 residues. V was pared by 5 bases and J by 2 bases, with 7 bases of the junction left unmatched. Germline V CDR1 and CDR2: LNHDA, SQIVND (reference sequence). CDR3 sequence (DNA): TGTGCCAGTAGTCTGAATCGACAGGGGGCCTACGAGCAGTACTTC. Its protein product is CASSLNRQGAYEQYF. Full variable domain (outside the CDR3, taken from reference TRBV19 and TRBJ2-7): DGGITQSPKYLFRKEGQNVTLSCEQNLNHDAMYWYRQDPGQGLRLIYYSQIVNDFQKGDIAEGYSVSREKKESFPLTVTSAQKNPTAFYLCASSLNRQGAYEQYFGPGTRLTVT.